A single sample is the source of the 32 T cell receptor beta chains below, sequenced in a study of blood T cell repertoires in COVID-19. Repertoires were generated with immunoSEQ multiplex PCR, while TCRdb's copy carries only in-frame clones and drops some. The sample holds about 54,000 clones; around nine tenths are singletons and the top ten take roughly 7.6%. The sequencing input was peripheral blood. The source is a woman between 40 and 55 years old with active COVID-19.

The chain is built from TRBV5-5 and TRBJ1-1; D possibly corresponds to TRBD1 (5 bases). The CDR3 length is 13 residues. Germline CDR1 reads SGHKS; CDR2 reads YYEKEE (reference sequence). The V and J ends lost 6 bases and 8 bases respectively, with 17 bases between them. CDR3: CASTPDSLDEAFF. Here the CDR3 DNA reads TGTGCCAGCACCCCCGACAGCCTGGACGAAGCTTTCTTT.

The rearrangement links TRBV7-2 to TRBJ1-1; weak D call: TRBD1 (6 bases). This CDR3 is built from 15 residues. Trimming left V 1 base short and J 0 bases short, with 9 bases between. CDR1 and CDR2 from the germline V gene are SGHTA and FQGNSA. The CDR3 sequence is CASSLGYRVNTEAFF. In nucleotides, the CDR3 is TGTGCCAGCAGCTTAGGCTACAGGGTGAACACTGAAGCTTTCTTT.

The chain recombines TRBV6-5 with TRBJ1-2; D gene uncertain. Trimming stripped 0 bases from V and 3 bases from J, with 5 bases between. The CDR3 has 13 residues. Germline assignment: CDR1 MNHEY and CDR2 SVGAGI. CDR3 region: CASSYSPDYGYTF. In nucleotides, the CDR3 is TGTGCCAGCAGTTACTCGCCAGACTATGGCTACACCTTC.

The chain joins TRBV7-9 to TRBJ1-4; TRBD1 might be the D (5 bases). This CDR3 has 14 residues. Germline CDR1 SEHNR, CDR2 FQNEAQ (reference sequence). With 1 base removed from V and 8 bases from J, the gap between germline ends came to 11 bases. The DNA of the CDR3 is TGTGCCAGCAGCTTAGAGGGGCCACGGGAAAAACTGTTTTTT. Translating gives CASSLEGPREKLFF.

The chain joins TRBV18 to TRBJ1-4, with 7 bases lining up with TRBD1. The CDR3 has 14 residues. Trimming removed 4 bases from V and 5 bases from J; junction bases left unmatched: 4. CDR1 is KGHSH, CDR2 LQKENI, per germline. The CDR3 DNA reads as TGTGCCAGCTCACAGGGGGCTGGGAATGAAAAACTGTTTTTT. Its translation: CASSQGAGNEKLFF.

This clone was counted between two and nine times. The V and J genes are TRBV11-2 and TRBJ1-6; TRBD1 is a possible D gene (5 bases). CDR1 and CDR2 (germline): SGHAT, FQNNGV. The ends were cut back, 0 bases at V and 3 bases at J, with 18 bases in the middle. The CDR3 is made up of 19 amino acids. CDR3 sequence reads: CASSLDNSGNSFYNSPLHF. In DNA form, the CDR3 reads TGTGCCAGCAGCTTAGATAATTCAGGGAACAGCTTCTATAATTCACCCCTCCACTTT.

The chain combines TRBV7-2 with TRBJ2-7, with D possibly matching TRBD2 (7 bases). The CDR3 has 15 residues. CDR1 and CDR2 (germline): SGHTA, FQGNSA. The V end was cut by 7 bases, the J end by 3 bases, with 19 bases between. In nucleotides, the CDR3 is TGTGCCAGCATACTAATAGGGGGGGGTCTCTACGAGCAGTACTTC. Its translation: CASILIGGGLYEQYF.

The chain has TRBV12-3 or TRBV12-4 and TRBJ1-2, with TRBD1 identical over 7 bases. This CDR3 has 13 amino acids. V dropped 5 bases and J dropped 4; count of bases not matched to a gene: 4. CDR3 bases: TGTGCCAGCAGTCGACAGGGTCTCTATGGCTACACCTTC. Its translation: CASSRQGLYGYTF.

The rearrangement joins TRBV7-3 to TRBJ2-5, with TRBD1 as a possible D gene (6 bases). Per germline, CDR1 SGHTA and CDR2 FQGTGA. V shed 5 bases and J shed 5 bases, with 27 bases lying between them. The CDR3 runs 18 residues. This chain's CDR3 is CASSPGLFIGRGVETQYF. CDR3 bases: TGTGCCAGCAGCCCAGGTCTATTTATTGGCAGGGGTGTGGAGACCCAGTACTTC.

The CDR3 reads CASSQDNTGANVLTF. CDR3 bases: TGTGCCAGCAGCCAAGACAACACTGGGGCCAACGTCCTGACTTTC. The chain couples TRBV3-1 (or the pseudogene TRBV3-2) to TRBJ2-6; D is ambiguous. This CDR3 has 15 residues. Germline CDR1 LGHDT, CDR2 YNNKEL (reference sequence). With 0 bases removed from V and 2 bases from J, the gap between germline ends came to 5 bases.

The chain uses TRBV18 and TRBJ1-2; D is possibly TRBD1 (6 bases). Germline V lookup: CDR1 KGHSH, CDR2 LQKENI. There are 13 residues in the CDR3. Trimming took off 3 bases at V and 8 bases at J, with 13 bases between the two ends. The CDR3 nucleotides read TGTGCCAGCTCACCCTCACAGGGTAGGGGCTACACCTTC. This encodes CASSPSQGRGYTF.

In DNA, the CDR3 is TGCAGCGCGTCCGAGACAGTTAATTCACCCCTCCACTTT. This gives the protein CSASETVNSPLHF. V gene TRBV29-1 combines with J gene TRBJ1-6; perhaps TRBD1 as D (5 bases). This CDR3 has 13 amino acids. Looked up from germline, CDR1 is SQVTM and CDR2 is ANQGSEA. V lost 7 bases and J lost 6, with 13 bases in between.

This clone was detected only a few times. V and J are TRBV6-2 or TRBV6-3 and TRBJ2-3; D is perhaps TRBD1 (6 bases). Germline V gene lookup returns CDR1 MNHEY and CDR2 SVGEGT. CDR3 length: 17 amino acids. Trimming left V 1 base short and J 5 bases short, with 19 bases between. The CDR3 coding sequence is TGTGCCAGCAGTTACTTATACAGGGACCCCCTGAGAGATACGCAGTATTTT. Residues: CASSYLYRDPLRDTQYF.

The chain has TRBV7-9 and TRBJ1-1; TRBD1 might be the D (5 bases). CDR1 SEHNR and CDR2 FQNEAQ come from the germline V gene (reference sequence). The V end was cut by 1 base, the J end by 4 bases, with 13 bases between. The CDR3 runs 15 residues. This CDR3 reads CASSLGVGGVTEAFF. The CDR3 DNA sequence: TGTGCCAGCAGCTTAGGGGTGGGGGGAGTCACTGAAGCTTTCTTT.

This clone was detected only once. This sequence joins TRBV10-3 and TRBJ1-1; unclear D gene. Germline V gene lookup returns CDR1 ENHRY and CDR2 SYGVKD. V shed 2 bases and J shed 8 bases, with 9 bases lying between them. The CDR3 is made up of 12 amino acids. CDR3 coding DNA: TGTGCCATCAGTGAGCTAGACCGGGAAGCTTTCTTT. This sequence encodes CAISELDREAFF.

The V and J genes are TRBV4-2 and TRBJ1-5; D gene unclear. CDR3 length: 16 residues. V gave up 0 bases and J gave up 0 bases, with 9 bases separating them. In germline, CDR1 is LGHNA, CDR2 YNFKEQ. The DNA for the CDR3 is TGTGCCAGCAGCCAAGATTTAGGAGGTAGCAATCAGCCCCAGCATTTT. This sequence encodes CASSQDLGGSNQPQHF.

The rearrangement joins TRBV6-2 or TRBV6-3 to TRBJ2-2; D is perhaps TRBD1 (6 bases). The CDR3 runs 14 residues. CDR1 and CDR2 from the germline V gene are MNHEY and SVGEGT. V lost 5 bases and J 4 bases, leaving 11 bases between the germline ends. Here the CDR3 reads CASSNRAPTGELFF. CDR3 DNA: TGTGCCAGCAGTAACAGGGCCCCCACCGGGGAGCTGTTTTTT.

In its sample, this clone was seen once. This rearrangement joins TRBV27 to TRBJ2-1; D uncertain. Germline CDR1 reads MNHEY; CDR2 reads SMNVEV (reference sequence). V was shortened by 0 bases and J by 7 bases, with 4 bases between the two germline ends. This CDR3 is built from 12 residues. CDR3 sequence reads: CASSLSRNEQFF. The CDR3 nucleotides are TGTGCCAGCAGTTTATCGAGGAATGAGCAGTTCTTC.

CDR3 in DNA: TGTGCCAGTAGTGCCGTGACAGGGGCCTATGGCTACACCTTC. Translating it yields CASSAVTGAYGYTF. V and J are TRBV19 and TRBJ1-2; 8 bases line up with TRBD1. Germline V gives CDR1 LNHDA, CDR2 SQIVND (reference sequence). V lost 5 bases, J lost 4 bases, and 6 bases stayed unmatched. This CDR3 has 14 residues.

V gene TRBV3-1 (or the pseudogene TRBV3-2) combines with J gene TRBJ2-6, with 11 bases aligning to TRBD2. CDR1 LGHDT and CDR2 YNNKEL come from the germline V gene (reference sequence). V shed 4 bases and J 0 bases; nucleotides not matched to a gene: 5. The CDR3 extends over 18 amino acids. The CDR3 is CASSLLAGAHSGANVLTF. CDR3 nucleotides: TGTGCCAGCAGCCTACTAGCGGGGGCCCACTCTGGGGCCAACGTCCTGACTTTC.

The count of this clone is one. The chain recombines TRBV19 with TRBJ1-5; 8 bases align to TRBD1. The V and J ends lost 3 bases and 4 bases, in that order; junction bases with no gene match: 5. CDR3 length equals 15 residues. In germline, CDR1 is LNHDA, CDR2 SQIVND (reference sequence). CDR3 in amino acids: CASSIGQGHNQPQHF. The CDR3 region has the DNA TGTGCCAGTAGTATTGGACAGGGTCATAATCAGCCCCAGCATTTT.

The chain joins TRBV19 to TRBJ1-1; 7 bases are shared with TRBD1. The J segment lost 5 bases and the V segment lost 5 bases, leaving 5 bases of the junction unmatched. Germline V lookup: CDR1 LNHDA, CDR2 SQIVND (reference sequence). The CDR3 contains 13 residues. CDR3 sequence (DNA): TGTGCCAGTAGTCCAGGGGGTTGGACTGAAGCTTTCTTT. Translated, it gives CASSPGGWTEAFF.

The rearrangement joins TRBV19 to TRBJ2-2; no clear D. Germline CDR1 is LNHDA and CDR2 is SQIVND (reference sequence). Trimming shortened V by 7 bases and J by 0 bases, and 12 bases separated the two germline ends. The CDR3 covers 15 residues. Here the CDR3 reads CASTTRPSNTGELFF. CDR3 coding DNA: TGTGCCAGTACCACTCGCCCGTCGAACACCGGGGAGCTGTTTTTT.

This sequence joins TRBV12-3 or TRBV12-4 and TRBJ1-2; tentative D call: TRBD1 (6 bases). The CDR3 length is 13 residues. Deletions cut 8 bases from V and 9 bases from J, with 19 bases between. The CDR3 spells CASVNPGQPRYTF. The CDR3 bases are TGTGCCAGCGTAAATCCGGGACAACCTCGCTACACCTTC.

The rearrangement links TRBV7-9 to TRBJ1-1; D not resolved. Trimming shortened V by 7 bases and J by 4 bases, and 22 bases separated the two germline ends. CDR3 size: 16 residues. Germline loops: CDR1 SEHNR, CDR2 FQNEAQ (reference sequence). CDR3 residues: CASTVSVSIEGTEAFF. CDR3 nucleotide sequence: TGTGCCAGCACCGTGTCCGTGTCGATTGAGGGCACTGAAGCTTTCTTT.

The chain employs TRBV20-1 and TRBJ1-1; the D is unclear. V lost 5 bases to trimming and J lost 4 bases, with 5 bases between them. Germline lookup yields CDR1 DFQATT and CDR2 SNEGSKA (reference sequence). The CDR3 is 10 amino acids. CDR3 amino acids: CSAGPTEAFF. Here the CDR3 DNA reads TGCAGTGCTGGGCCCACTGAAGCTTTCTTT.

The chain employs TRBV7-9 and TRBJ2-3, with 9 positions matching TRBD1. V lost 1 base to trimming and J lost 0 bases; unmatched junction nucleotides: 2. The CDR3 runs to 16 residues. In germline, CDR1 is SEHNR, CDR2 FQNEAQ (reference sequence). CDR3 bases: TGTGCCAGCAGCTTAGACAGGGGGCGAAGCACAGATACGCAGTATTTT. It encodes CASSLDRGRSTDTQYF. The full variable domain, rest sourced from reference TRBV7-9 and TRBJ2-3, is DTGVSQNPRHKITKRGQNVTFRCDPISEHNRLYWYRQTLGQGPEFLTYFQNEAQLEKSRLLSDRFSAERPKGSFSTLEIQRTEQGDSAMYLCASSLDRGRSTDTQYFGPGTRLTVL.

The CDR3: CASSPTTGDVEQYF. CDR3 sequence (DNA): TGTGCCAGCTCACCAACGACAGGGGATGTCGAGCAGTACTTC. The genes are TRBV18 and TRBJ2-7, with 8 bases fitting TRBD1. J gave up 6 bases and V 2 bases, and 6 bases lay outside the gene matches. Germline values: CDR1 KGHSH, CDR2 LQKENI. The CDR3 extends over 14 amino acids.

The table lists this clone with a count of one. V and J are TRBV10-3 and TRBJ2-7; a possible D gene is TRBD1 (5 bases). V lost 6 bases to trimming and J lost 5 bases, with 11 bases between them. The CDR3 totals 12 residues. Per germline, CDR1 ENHRY and CDR2 SYGVKD. CDR3 amino acids: CAIRPQGDEQYF. CDR3 DNA: TGTGCCATCAGACCGCAGGGTGACGAGCAGTACTTC.

The V call is TRBV10-3, the J call TRBJ1-1; 8 bases are shared with TRBD1. The CDR3 length is 13 residues. With 6 bases clipped from V and 0 bases from J, the junction kept 0 bases outside the gene matches. Germline CDR1 is ENHRY and CDR2 is SYGVKD. DNA for the CDR3: TGTGCCATCAGGGACAGGGTGAACACTGAAGCTTTCTTT. Its protein product is CAIRDRVNTEAFF.

The chain carries TRBV6-5 and TRBJ1-5; 7 nucleotides agree with TRBD1. V shed 5 bases, J shed 5 bases, and the junction held 9 bases outside the gene matches. This CDR3 comprises 15 residues. Germline CDR1 MNHEY, CDR2 SVGAGI. The CDR3 reads CASSRSGTDYQPQHF. CDR3 DNA: TGTGCCAGCAGTCGGTCCGGGACAGATTATCAGCCCCAGCATTTT.

The chain employs TRBV7-2 and TRBJ2-5; 16 bases match TRBD2. Per germline, CDR1 SGHTA and CDR2 FQGNSA. This CDR3 spans 18 amino acids. J lost 5 bases, V lost 6 bases, and 12 bases had no gene match. The CDR3 DNA reads TGTGCCAGCAGACCCGGGACTAGCGGGGGGGCATCTCGGGAGACCCAGTACTTC. Translation gives CASRPGTSGGASRETQYF.